What follows describes a single T cell receptor beta chain. These data originate in a study of cytomegalovirus exposure and HLA in healthy donors. Profiled with immunoSEQ multiplex PCR; TCRdb holds only in-frame clones, not every one. Of hundreds of thousands of clones in the sample, approximately 84% were seen once. The trim removed 4 bases at V and 2 bases at J, leaving 3 bases unmatched. From germline, CDR1 is SGHRS and CDR2 YFSETQ. The CDR3 runs to 15 residues. The sample taken for sequencing was PBMCs. The chain employs TRBV5-1 and TRBJ2-1; 10 bases are a match to TRBD2. This receptor was identified in a woman in her twenties or thirties in good health and CMV-seropositive. CDR3 sequence reads: CASSLTSGPYNEQFF. As DNA, the CDR3 is TGCGCCAGCAGCCTGACTAGCGGGCCCTACAATGAGCAGTTCTTC.